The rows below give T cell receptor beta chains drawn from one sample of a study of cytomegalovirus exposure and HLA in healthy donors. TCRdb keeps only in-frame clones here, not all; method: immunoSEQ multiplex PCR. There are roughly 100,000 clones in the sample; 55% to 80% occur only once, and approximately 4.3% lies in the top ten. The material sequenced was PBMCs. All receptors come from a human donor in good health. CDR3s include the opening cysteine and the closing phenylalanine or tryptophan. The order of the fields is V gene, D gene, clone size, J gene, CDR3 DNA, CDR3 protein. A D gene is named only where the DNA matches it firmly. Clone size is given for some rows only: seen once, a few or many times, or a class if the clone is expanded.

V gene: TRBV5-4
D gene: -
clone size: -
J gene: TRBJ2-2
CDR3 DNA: TGTGCCAGCAGCTCTAGCACCGGGGAGCTGTTTTTT
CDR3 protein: CASSSSTGELFF

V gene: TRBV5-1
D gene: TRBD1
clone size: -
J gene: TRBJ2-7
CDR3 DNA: TGCGCCAGCAGCTTGGCCGTAACAGGGGGGACCTACGAGCAGTACTTC
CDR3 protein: CASSLAVTGGTYEQYF

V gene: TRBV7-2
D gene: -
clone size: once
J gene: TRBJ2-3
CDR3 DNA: TGTGCCAGCAGCAAAAGGACTGAAAGCACAGATACGCAGTATTTT
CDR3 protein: CASSKRTESTDTQYF

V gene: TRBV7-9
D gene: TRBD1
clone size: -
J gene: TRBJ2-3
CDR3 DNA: TGTGCCAGCAGCTTAGGTGACAGGGGGGCAGATACGCAGTATTTT
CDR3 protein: CASSLGDRGADTQYF

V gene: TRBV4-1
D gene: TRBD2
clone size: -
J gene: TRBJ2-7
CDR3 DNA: TGCGCCAGCAGCCAAGGGACTAGCGACAACTCCTACGAGCAGTACTTC
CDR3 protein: CASSQGTSDNSYEQYF

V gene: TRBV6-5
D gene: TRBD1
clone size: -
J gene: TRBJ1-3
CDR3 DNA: TGTGCCAGCAGTTACGGGGGGACAGTCCCTGGAAACACCATATATTTT
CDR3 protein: CASSYGGTVPGNTIYF

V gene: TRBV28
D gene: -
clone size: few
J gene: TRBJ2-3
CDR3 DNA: TGTGCCAGCAGTTTATATTCAGTCCCAGATACGCAGTATTTT
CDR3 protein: CASSLYSVPDTQYF

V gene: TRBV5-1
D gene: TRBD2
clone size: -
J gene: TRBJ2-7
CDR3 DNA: TGCGCCAGCAGCTTGAACGGACTAGCGGGTGAGCAGTACTTC
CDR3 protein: CASSLNGLAGEQYF

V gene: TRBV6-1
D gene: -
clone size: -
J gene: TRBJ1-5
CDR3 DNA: TGTGCCAGCAGTACAGGTGGGATGAGGAATCAGCCCCAGCATTTT
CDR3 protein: CASSTGGMRNQPQHF

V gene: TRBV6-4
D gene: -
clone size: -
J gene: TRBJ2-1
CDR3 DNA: TGTGCCAGCAGTGATGAGGGGGAAGAGTTCTTC
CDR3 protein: CASSDEGEEFF

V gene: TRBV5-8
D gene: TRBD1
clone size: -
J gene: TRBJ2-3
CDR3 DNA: TGTGCCAGCAGTCGGACAGGGGGCATCGCAGATACGCAGTATTTT
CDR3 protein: CASSRTGGIADTQYF

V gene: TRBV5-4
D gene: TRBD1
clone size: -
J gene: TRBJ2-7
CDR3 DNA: TGTGCCAGCAGCTCCCCCCAAGGGGACAGTAGCTACGAGCAGTACTTC
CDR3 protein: CASSSPQGDSSYEQYF

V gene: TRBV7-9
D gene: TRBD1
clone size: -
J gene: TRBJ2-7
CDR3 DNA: TGTGCCAGCAGCGTAACCGGGACAGGGGTCTACGAGCAGTACTTC
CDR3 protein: CASSVTGTGVYEQYF

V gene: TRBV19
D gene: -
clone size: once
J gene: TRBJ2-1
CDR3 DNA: TGTGCCAGTAGCCCCGCATGGGGGGTGTGGGATGAGCAGTTCTTC
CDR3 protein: CASSPAWGVWDEQFF

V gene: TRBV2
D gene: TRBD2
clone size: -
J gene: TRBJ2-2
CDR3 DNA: TGTGCCAGCAGTGTGGGGGGGGTGAAAACCGGGGAGCTGTTTTTT
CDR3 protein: CASSVGGVKTGELFF

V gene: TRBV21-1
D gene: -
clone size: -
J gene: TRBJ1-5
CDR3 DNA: TGTGCCAGCAGCAACAGTGCGGGGTCGGGGATTAGCAATCAGCCCCAGCATTTT
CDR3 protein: CASSNSAGSGISNQPQHF

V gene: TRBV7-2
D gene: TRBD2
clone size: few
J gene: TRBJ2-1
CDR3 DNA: TGTGCCAGCAGCTTAGGGTATAGCGGGATAATTCGGGAGCAGTTCTTC
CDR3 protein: CASSLGYSGIIREQFF

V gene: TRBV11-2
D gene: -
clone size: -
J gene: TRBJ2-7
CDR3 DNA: TGTGCCAGCAGCTCAACCAGGACGGACTCACAATGCCAGTACTTC
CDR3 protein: CASSSTRTDSQCQYF

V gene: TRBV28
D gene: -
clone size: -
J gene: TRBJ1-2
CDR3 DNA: TGTGCCAGCAGTTTGGACAGTAACTATGGCTACACCTTC
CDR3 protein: CASSLDSNYGYTF

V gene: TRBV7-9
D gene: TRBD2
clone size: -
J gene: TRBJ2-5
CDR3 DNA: TGTGCCAGCAGCCAGGGGACTAGCGGGAGAGTCCAAGAGACCCAGTACTTC
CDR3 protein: CASSQGTSGRVQETQYF

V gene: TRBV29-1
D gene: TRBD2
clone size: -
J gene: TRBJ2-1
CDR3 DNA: TGCAGCGTTGAACTAGCGGTGTACAATGAGCAGTTCTTC
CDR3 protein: CSVELAVYNEQFF

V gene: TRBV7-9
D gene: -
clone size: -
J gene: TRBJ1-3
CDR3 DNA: TGTGCCAGCAGCACCACAAAAGACACCATATATTTT
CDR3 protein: CASSTTKDTIYF

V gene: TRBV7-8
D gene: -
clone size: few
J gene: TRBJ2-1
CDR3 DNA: TGTGCCAGCAGCTTATCCGCGCCCAATGAGCAGTTCTTC
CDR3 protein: CASSLSAPNEQFF

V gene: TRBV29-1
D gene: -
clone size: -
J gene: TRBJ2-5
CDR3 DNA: TGCAGCGTTGGGCGTACAGGGACCCAGTACTTC
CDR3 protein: CSVGRTGTQYF

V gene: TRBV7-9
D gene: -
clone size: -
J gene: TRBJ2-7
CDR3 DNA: TGTGCCAGCAGCCGTTACAACTACGAGCAGTACTTC
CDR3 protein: CASSRYNYEQYF

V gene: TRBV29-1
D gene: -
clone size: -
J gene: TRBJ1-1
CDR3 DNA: TGCAGCGTTGAAGACGGTCGCGAGATGGCTTTCTTT
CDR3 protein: CSVEDGREMAFF

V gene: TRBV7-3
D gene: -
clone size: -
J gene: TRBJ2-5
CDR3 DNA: TGTGCCAGCAGCCATCAGGGGAAGGTCGGGGAGACCCAGTACTTC
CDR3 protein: CASSHQGKVGETQYF

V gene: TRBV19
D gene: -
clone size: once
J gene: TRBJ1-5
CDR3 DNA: TGTGCCAGTAGTACGGGGGATGTGAGGAGCAATCAGCCCCAGCATTTT
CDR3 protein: CASSTGDVRSNQPQHF

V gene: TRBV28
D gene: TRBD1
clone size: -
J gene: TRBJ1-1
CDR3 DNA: TGTGCCAGCAGCTACTACAGGGGGAGAAACACTGAAGCTTTCTTT
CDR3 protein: CASSYYRGRNTEAFF

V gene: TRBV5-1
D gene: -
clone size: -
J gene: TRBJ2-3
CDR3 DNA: TGCGCCAGCAGCTTCGGGTTGGAGGGAAGCACAGATACGCAGTATTTT
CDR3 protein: CASSFGLEGSTDTQYF

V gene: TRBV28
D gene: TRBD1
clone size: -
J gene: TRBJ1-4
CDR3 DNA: TGTGCCAGTCTAGGTACAGGGGGCTGGAGGAGTCCACCTAATGAAAAACTGTTTTTT
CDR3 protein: CASLGTGGWRSPPNEKLFF

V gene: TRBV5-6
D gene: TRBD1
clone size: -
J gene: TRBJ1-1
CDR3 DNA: TGTGCCAGCAGCCGAGGGGGCATCGACACTGAAGCTTTCTTT
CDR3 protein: CASSRGGIDTEAFF

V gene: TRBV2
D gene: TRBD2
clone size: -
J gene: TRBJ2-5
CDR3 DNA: TGTGCCAGCAGTTCTACGGGACTAGCAGATTCGAGCAAAGAGACCCAGTACTTC
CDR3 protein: CASSSTGLADSSKETQYF

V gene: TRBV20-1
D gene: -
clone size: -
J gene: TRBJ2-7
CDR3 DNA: TGCAGTGCTTCCCCGAGCCGCGAGCAGTACTTC
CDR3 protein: CSASPSREQYF

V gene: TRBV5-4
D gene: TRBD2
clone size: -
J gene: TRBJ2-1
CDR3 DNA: TGTGCCAGCAGCTTGGAAAGTGCGGGAGGGCCCTACAATGAGCAGTTCTTC
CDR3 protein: CASSLESAGGPYNEQFF

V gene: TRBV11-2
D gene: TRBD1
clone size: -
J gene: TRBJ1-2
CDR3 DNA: TGTGCCAGCAGCTTGTTTCAGGGGGATGGCTACACCTTC
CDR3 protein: CASSLFQGDGYTF

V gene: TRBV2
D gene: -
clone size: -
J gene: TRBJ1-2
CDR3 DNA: TGTGCCAGCAGGGGACACGGGGACTATGGCTACACCTTC
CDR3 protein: CASRGHGDYGYTF

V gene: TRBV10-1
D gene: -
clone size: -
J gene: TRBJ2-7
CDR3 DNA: TGCGCCAGCAGTGACAGGGGCAACGACGAGCAGTACTTC
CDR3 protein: CASSDRGNDEQYF

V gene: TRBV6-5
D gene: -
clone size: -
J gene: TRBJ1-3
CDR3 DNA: TGTGCCAGCAGTACCGCCGGGGGAATTGGAAACACCATATATTTT
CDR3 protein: CASSTAGGIGNTIYF

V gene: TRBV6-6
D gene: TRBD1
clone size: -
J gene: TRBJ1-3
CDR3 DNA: TGTGCCAGCAGACCCCCGACAGGGGTGTTGGGAAACACCATATATTTT
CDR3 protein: CASRPPTGVLGNTIYF

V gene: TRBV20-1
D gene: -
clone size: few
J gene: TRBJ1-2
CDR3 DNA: TGCAGTTCCCGACGAGGCGATGGCTACACCTTC
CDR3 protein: CSSRRGDGYTF

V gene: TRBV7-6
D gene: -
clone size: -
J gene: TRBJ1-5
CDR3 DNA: TGTGCCAGCAGCTCATTTAGCAATCAGCCCCAGCATTTT
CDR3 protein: CASSSFSNQPQHF

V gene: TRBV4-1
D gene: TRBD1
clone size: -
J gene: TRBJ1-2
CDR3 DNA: TGCGCCAGCAGCCAGCTAACGGTGGGAGCAGGGGGGCATGGCTACACCTTC
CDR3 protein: CASSQLTVGAGGHGYTF

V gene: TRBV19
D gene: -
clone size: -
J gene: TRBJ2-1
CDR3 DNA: TGTGCCAGTAGCGACAGGCAAATTAGGAATGAGCAGTTCTTC
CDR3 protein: CASSDRQIRNEQFF

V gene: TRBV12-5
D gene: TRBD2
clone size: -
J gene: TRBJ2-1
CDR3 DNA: TGTGCTAGTGGTTTGGTATCGGGAGGGTTTAATGAGCAGTTCTTC
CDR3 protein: CASGLVSGGFNEQFF

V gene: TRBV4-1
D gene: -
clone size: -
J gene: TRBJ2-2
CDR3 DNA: TGCGCCAGCAGCCAGAGCGGGTGGGCTTGGACCGGGGAGCTGTTTTTT
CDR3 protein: CASSQSGWAWTGELFF

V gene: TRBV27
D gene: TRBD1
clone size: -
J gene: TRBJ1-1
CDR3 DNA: TGTGCCAGCAGTTTAACAGGGGGCCTGGAAGCTTTCTTT
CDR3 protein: CASSLTGGLEAFF

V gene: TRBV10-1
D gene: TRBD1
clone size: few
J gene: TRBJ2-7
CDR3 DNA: TGCGCCAGCAGTGAATTCAGGACAGGTCCCATGGCGGGCGAGCAGTACTTC
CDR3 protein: CASSEFRTGPMAGEQYF

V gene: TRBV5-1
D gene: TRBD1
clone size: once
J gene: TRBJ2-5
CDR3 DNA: TGCGCCAGCAGCTTTCCCAGGGGGCGCACAGTACGCGAAGAGACCCAGTACTTC
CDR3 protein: CASSFPRGRTVREETQYF

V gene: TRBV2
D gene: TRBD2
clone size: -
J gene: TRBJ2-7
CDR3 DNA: TGTGCCAGCAGTGGGAGGGCTGGGAGGGCTTCCTACGAGCAGTACTTC
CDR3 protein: CASSGRAGRASYEQYF

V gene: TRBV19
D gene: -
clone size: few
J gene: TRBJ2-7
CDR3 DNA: TGTGCCAGTAGTATTGGTTCCCAGTACGAGCAGTACTTC
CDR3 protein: CASSIGSQYEQYF

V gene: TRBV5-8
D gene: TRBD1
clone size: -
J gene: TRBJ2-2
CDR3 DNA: TGTGCCAGCAGCTTTTGGACAGGGGAAACCGGGGAGCTGTTTTTT
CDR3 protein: CASSFWTGETGELFF

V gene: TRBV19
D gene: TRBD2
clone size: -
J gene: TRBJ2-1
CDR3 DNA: TGTGCCAGTAGTATCGGTAGTGGCGGGAGCTCCTACAATGAGCAGTTCTTC
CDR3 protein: CASSIGSGGSSYNEQFF

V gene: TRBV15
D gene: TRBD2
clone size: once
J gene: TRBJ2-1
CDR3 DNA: TGTGCCACCAGCAGATCCGGGACTAGCGGAAACAATGAGCAGTTCTTC
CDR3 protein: CATSRSGTSGNNEQFF

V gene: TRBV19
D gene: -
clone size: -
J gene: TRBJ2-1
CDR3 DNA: TGTGCCAGTAGTATGGGAGCGTGGGTCGAGCAGTTCTTC
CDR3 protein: CASSMGAWVEQFF